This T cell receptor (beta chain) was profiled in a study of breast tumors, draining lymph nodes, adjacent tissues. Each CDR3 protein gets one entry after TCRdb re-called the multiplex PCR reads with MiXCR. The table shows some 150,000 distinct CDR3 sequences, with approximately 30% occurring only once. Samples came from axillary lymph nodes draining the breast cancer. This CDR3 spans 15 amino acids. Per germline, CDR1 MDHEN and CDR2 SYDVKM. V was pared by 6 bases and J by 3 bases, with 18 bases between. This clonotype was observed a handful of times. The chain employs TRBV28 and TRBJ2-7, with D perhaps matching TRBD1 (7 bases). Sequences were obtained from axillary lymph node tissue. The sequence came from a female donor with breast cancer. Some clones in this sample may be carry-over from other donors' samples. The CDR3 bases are TGTGCCAGCAGCTCCGCGGGACAGATATTCTACGAGCAGTACTTC. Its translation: CASSSAGQIFYEQYF.